This T cell receptor beta chain was identified during a study of blood T cell repertoires in COVID-19. This clone has a handful of counts. The same CDR3 arises from other DNA sequences in this sample as well. CDR1 is LGHDT and CDR2 is YNNKEL in the germline V gene (reference sequence). Trimming left V 1 base short and J 5 bases short, with 11 bases between. The CDR3 spans 14 residues. Study processing details: Quantification of nucleated cells was approximated via reference gene primer amplification. TCRdb's copy holds only in-frame clones and misses some; the assay was immunoSEQ multiplex PCR. Clone size and the V and J calls come from that table; the DNA yielded D and trimming. The data show 250,000 to 300,000 clones, about 93% seen once.

Sequencing was carried out using PBMCs or T cells enriched from blood (not recorded which). J is TRBJ2-5 and V is TRBV3-1 (or the pseudogene TRBV3-2); maybe TRBD2 (6 bases). This clonotype originated in a woman in her thirties who had recovered from COVID-19. The CDR3 DNA is TGTGCCAGCAGCCAAGTTGCAGGGAGGGAGACCCAGTACTTC. As protein: CASSQVAGRETQYF.